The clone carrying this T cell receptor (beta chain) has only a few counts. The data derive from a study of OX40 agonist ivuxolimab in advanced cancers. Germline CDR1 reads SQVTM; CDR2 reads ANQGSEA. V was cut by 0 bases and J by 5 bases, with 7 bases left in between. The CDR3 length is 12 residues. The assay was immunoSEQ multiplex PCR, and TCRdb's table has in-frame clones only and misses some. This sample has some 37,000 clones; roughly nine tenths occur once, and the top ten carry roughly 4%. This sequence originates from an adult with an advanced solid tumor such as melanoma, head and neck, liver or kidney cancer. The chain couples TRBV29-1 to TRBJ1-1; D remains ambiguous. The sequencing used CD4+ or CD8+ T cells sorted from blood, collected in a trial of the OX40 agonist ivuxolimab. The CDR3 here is CSVEDLGTEAFF. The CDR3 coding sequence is TGCAGCGTTGAAGATCTGGGGACTGAAGCTTTCTTT.